Below, 28 T cell receptor beta chains from the same sample are listed, as sequenced in a study of breast tumors, draining lymph nodes, adjacent tissues. TCRdb used MiXCR to reprocess the multiplex PCR reads, holding one entry per CDR3 protein. The sample lists approximately 200,000 distinct CDR3 sequences, approximately 33% occurring once. Axillary draining lymph nodes of breast cancer patients supplied the node samples. The sample taken for sequencing was axillary lymph node tissue. These receptors all stem from a female donor with breast cancer. Some clones in this sample may be carry-over from other donors' samples.

This clonotype was recorded many times. The gene calls are TRBV12-3 or TRBV12-4 and TRBJ2-1, with 8 positions matching TRBD1. The junction had 13 bases not matched to a gene; V was cut back by 7 bases and J by 5 bases. The CDR3 extends over 16 amino acids. CDR3 coding DNA: TGTGCCAGCACTCAAAGGCAGGGGGCGGGTGACAATGAGCAGTTCTTC. It yields the protein CASTQRQGAGDNEQFF.

There are many counts of this clonotype. The V call is TRBV11-2, the J call TRBJ2-7; D unresolved. From germline, CDR1 is SGHAT and CDR2 FQNNGV. The CDR3 totals 11 residues. V gave up 3 bases and J gave up 6 bases, with 6 bases separating them. CDR3 amino acids: CASSFGPEQYF. CDR3 coding DNA: TGTGCCAGCAGCTTCGGGCCCGAGCAGTACTTC.

This clonotype was counted ten times or more. The rearrangement joins TRBV12-3 or TRBV12-4 to TRBJ1-2; TRBD1 agrees at 9 bases. V was pared by 5 bases and J by 5 bases, with 0 bases of the junction left unmatched. There are 12 residues in the CDR3. CDR3 bases: TGTGCCAGCAGTGACAGGGGGTATGGCTACACCTTC. Amino acids: CASSDRGYGYTF.

Ten or more counts support this clonotype. V gene TRBV19 combines with J gene TRBJ2-7; no clear D. Germline V gene lookup returns CDR1 LNHDA and CDR2 SQIVND (reference sequence). The CDR3 runs 13 residues. The V and J ends lost 3 bases and 1 base respectively, with 7 bases between them. CDR3 residues: CASSIVGSYEQYF. The CDR3 bases are TGTGCCAGTAGTATCGTGGGATCCTACGAGCAGTACTTC.

The table lists this clonotype with a few counts. This may arise from a read error, as a much more abundant clone is one base away. The rearrangement links TRBV20-1 to TRBJ2-2; 10 bases map to TRBD2. Per the germline V gene, CDR1 is DFQATT and CDR2 is SNEGSKA (reference sequence). This CDR3 is 19 amino acids long. V was pared by 3 bases and J by 1 base, with 14 bases of the junction left unmatched. CDR3 residues: CSASPPSGRAGGNTGELFF. CDR3 coding DNA: TGCAGTGCTAGCCCACCCAGCGGGAGGGCCGGTGGGAACACCGGGGAGCTGTTTTTT.

The chain joins TRBV6-2 or TRBV6-3 to TRBJ1-3; D ambiguous. V lost 2 bases to trimming and J lost 4 bases, with 12 bases between them. CDR1 and CDR2 from the germline V gene are MNHEY and SVGEGT. The CDR3 contains 15 residues. DNA for the CDR3: TGTGCCAGCAGTTACGTCGGGTTATCCGGAAACACCATATATTTT. It translates to CASSYVGLSGNTIYF.

This clonotype was seen a few times. A much larger clonotype is one base distant, so this may be a read error. The chain uses TRBV7-6 and TRBJ2-3; either TRBD1 or TRBD2 may supply D (5 bases each). The germline V gene encodes CDR1 SGHVS and CDR2 FNYEAQ. This CDR3 has 17 amino acids. The CDR3 coding sequence is TGTGCCAGCAGCTTAGTAGAGGGGCGGTCTAGCACAGATCCGCAGTATTTT. It translates to CASSLVEGRSSTDPQYF. Drawing the rest from reference TRBV7-6 and TRBJ2-3, the complete variable domain is GAGVSQSPRYKVTKRGQDVALRCDPISGHVSLYWYRQALGQGPEFLTYFNYEAQQDKSGLPNDRFSAERPEGSISTLTIQRTEQRDSAMYRCASSLVEGRSSTDPQYFGPGTRLTVL.

This clonotype was seen a few times. The gene calls are TRBV6-5 and TRBJ1-4, with 8 nucleotides matching TRBD1. V lost 2 bases, J lost 1 base, and 6 bases stayed unmatched. Germline V lookup: CDR1 MNHEY, CDR2 SVGAGI. The CDR3 covers 17 residues. The CDR3, as DNA: TGTGCCAGCAGTTACGATCACAGGGGGGGAACTAATGAAAAACTGTTTTTT. It is translated as CASSYDHRGGTNEKLFF.

The chain has TRBV2 and TRBJ1-2, with D perhaps matching TRBD1 (5 bases). Germline CDR1 SNHLY, CDR2 FYNNEI. The V and J ends lost 2 bases and 4 bases respectively, with 14 bases between them. The CDR3 consists of 15 residues. Written as DNA, the CDR3 is TGTGCCAGCAGTGAATCGAGGGGCCGGCCCTATGGCTACACCTTC. Translated, it gives CASSESRGRPYGYTF. Looking up the rest from reference TRBV2 and TRBJ1-2 gives the full variable domain: EPEVTQTPSHQVTQMGQEVILRCVPISNHLYFYWYRQILGQKVEFLVSFYNNEISEKSEIFDDQFSVERPDGSNFTLKIRSTKLEDSAMYFCASSESRGRPYGYTFGSGTRLTVV.

This chain's CDR3 is CASRFSRHSYNEQFF. CDR3 bases: TGTGCCAGCAGGTTCAGTCGCCACTCCTACAATGAGCAGTTCTTC. This chain connects TRBV6-1 to TRBJ2-1, with D unclear. Germline loops: CDR1 MNHNS, CDR2 SASEGT. Trimming took off 6 bases at V and 0 bases at J, with 12 bases between the two ends. CDR3 length: 15 residues.

This clonotype appeared many times. The gene calls are TRBV3-1 and TRBJ1-2, with D unresolved. Looked up from germline, CDR1 is LGHDT and CDR2 is YNNKEL (reference sequence). This CDR3 comprises 14 residues. V shed 0 bases and J shed 4 bases, with 9 bases lying between them. The CDR3 region is CASSQDLVSYGYTF. CDR3 DNA: TGTGCCAGCAGCCAAGATTTGGTTAGCTATGGCTACACCTTC.

By sample fraction, this clonotype is medium-sized. The CDR3 protein is CASSLMGKYNSPLHF. The CDR3 DNA sequence: TGTGCCAGCAGCTTGATGGGGAAATATAATTCACCCCTCCACTTT. The chain links TRBV5-6 to TRBJ1-6; D is undetermined. Trimming stripped 1 base from V and 4 bases from J, with 9 bases between. Germline assignment: CDR1 SGHDT and CDR2 YYEEEE. The CDR3 sequence is 15 residues long.

Notes on this clonotype: This may stem from a read error, because a much larger clone lies one nucleotide away. This chain connects TRBV5-4 to TRBJ2-3; D may be TRBD1 (6 bases). CDR3 length: 14 amino acids. Per the germline V gene, CDR1 is SGHNT and CDR2 is YYREEE (reference sequence). CDR3 amino acids: CTSSLGGRSDTQYF. The CDR3, as DNA: TGTACCAGCAGCTTAGGGGGTCGATCAGATACGCAGTATTTT.

This clonotype was observed at least ten times. The V gene is TRBV28, the J gene TRBJ2-3; possibly TRBD1 for D (5 bases). Trimming took 4 bases from V and 0 from J, leaving 8 bases between them. This CDR3 is built from 14 residues. Looked up from germline, CDR1 is MDHEN and CDR2 is SYDVKM. The CDR3 nucleotides read TGTGCCAGCAGTTGGACACTTAGCACAGATACGCAGTATTTT. Protein sequence: CASSWTLSTDTQYF. The entire variable domain, with the rest obtained from reference TRBV28 and TRBJ2-3, is as follows: DVKVTQSSRYLVKRTGEKVFLECVQDMDHENMFWYRQDPGLGLRLIYFSYDVKMKEKGDIPEGYSVSREKKERFSLILESASTNQTSMYLCASSWTLSTDTQYFGPGTRLTVL.

This clonotype occurred many times. The chain links TRBV2 to TRBJ1-2; 7 bases are a match to TRBD1. Germline V CDR1 and CDR2: SNHLY, FYNNEI. The CDR3 is 13 amino acids. Trimming cost V 10 bases and J 0 bases; bases outside gene matches: 5. CDR3 nucleotide sequence: TGTGCCAAGGGGGACAGTGCTAACTATGGCTACACCTTC. It yields the protein CAKGDSANYGYTF.

A remark on this clonotype: The CDR3 does not end in the conserved phenylalanine or tryptophan, so this is likely a read error. The rearrangement links TRBV12-3 or TRBV12-4 to TRBJ2-5; 11 nucleotides align to TRBD2. V was pared by 6 bases and J by 7 bases, with 7 bases of the junction left unmatched. This CDR3 is built from 14 residues. The CDR3 is CASSPGLAAATQYL. As DNA, the CDR3 is TGTGCCAGCAGCCCGGGACTAGCGGCGGCGACCCAGTACCTC.

For this clonotype: A junction boundary mismatches the germline segment, possibly from a read error. The genes are TRBV20-1 and TRBJ2-7; the D gene is possibly TRBD1 (7 bases). The CDR3 consists of 14 residues. Germline V gives CDR1 DFQATT, CDR2 SNEGSKA (reference sequence). CDR3 in DNA: TGTGCTAGAGGTTCGGGGGACAGCGTCTCCGAGCAGTGCTTC. It translates to CARGSGDSVSEQCF.

The chain carries TRBV9 and TRBJ2-2; 7 nucleotides match TRBD2. The CDR3 spans 14 residues. The junction had 8 bases not matched to a gene; V was cut back by 4 bases and J by 8 bases. Germline assignment: CDR1 SGDLS and CDR2 YYNGEE. The chain's CDR3 is CASSFGLEVGELFF. The DNA of the CDR3 is TGTGCCAGCAGCTTCGGACTAGAGGTGGGGGAGCTGTTTTTT. The whole variable domain, filled in from reference TRBV9 and TRBJ2-2, reads DSGVTQTPKHLITATGQRVTLRCSPRSGDLSVYWYQQSLDQGLQFLIQYYNGEERAKGNILERFSAQQFPDLHSELNLSSLELGDSALYFCASSFGLEVGELFFGEGSRLTVL.

This clonotype was picked up a small number of times. A much more abundant neighbour one base away suggests this may be a read error. The V gene is TRBV11-2, the J gene TRBJ2-7; tentative D call: TRBD2 (6 bases). This CDR3 is built from 16 residues. V was trimmed by 4 bases and J by 2 bases, leaving 18 bases between them. Per the germline V gene, CDR1 is SGHAT and CDR2 is FQNNGV. The CDR3 coding sequence is TGTGCCAGCAGCTCCTCCGCTAGCGCGAGGACCTACGAGCAGTACTTC. This encodes CASSSSASARTYEQYF.

Concerning this clonotype itself: No conserved phenylalanine or tryptophan ends this CDR3, so it is likely a read error. The V call is TRBV2, the J call TRBJ2-5; unclear D gene. V was shortened by 2 bases and J by 9 bases, with 7 bases between the two germline ends. Germline CDR1 is SNHLY and CDR2 is FYNNEI. This CDR3 spans 11 amino acids. The CDR3 DNA sequence: TGTGCCAGCAGTGAACAGCAGGCCCAGTACCTC. It specifies CASSEQQAQYL.

This clonotype came up a few times. A much larger clone lies a single base off, so this may be a read error. CDR3 residues: CSAREAQSAPHF. CDR3 nucleotide sequence: TGCAGTGCTAGAGAAGCGCAATCGGCCCCGCATTTT. J is TRBJ1-5 and V is TRBV20-1; D call uncertain. Germline CDR1 is DFQATT and CDR2 is SNEGSKA (reference sequence). CDR3 length equals 12 residues. Deletions cut 0 bases from V and 15 bases from J, with 15 bases between.

In this sample, this clonotype turned up many times. The chain combines TRBV5-1 with TRBJ2-7, with D perhaps assigned TRBD1 or TRBD2 (5 bases each). V was pared by 0 bases and J by 7 bases, with 14 bases between. This CDR3 has 14 residues. Germline loops: CDR1 SGHRS, CDR2 YFSETQ. The CDR3 bases are TGCGCCAGCAGCTTGGGGGACGGGTATAGGGAGCAGTACTTC. Residues: CASSLGDGYREQYF. Complete variable domain (other parts from reference TRBV5-1 and TRBJ2-7): KAGVTQTPRYLIKTRGQQVTLSCSPISGHRSVSWYQQTPGQGLQFLFEYFSETQRNKGNFPGRFSGRQFSNSRSEMNVSTLELGDSALYLCASSLGDGYREQYFGPGTRLTVT.

There are many counts of this clonotype. This rearrangement joins TRBV19 to TRBJ1-4; D unclear. Germline loops: CDR1 LNHDA, CDR2 SQIVND (reference sequence). The CDR3 totals 15 residues. V was clipped by 5 bases and J by 1 base, with 11 bases between them. The CDR3 spells CASSSLHRTNEKLFF. The CDR3 DNA follows: TGTGCCAGTAGTTCACTACACAGAACTAATGAAAAACTGTTTTTT.

For this clonotype: Possible read error: a much larger clone is one base away. V usage is TRBV6-2 or TRBV6-3 and J usage is TRBJ2-7; no definite D call. Germline V gene sequence: CDR1 MNHEY, CDR2 SVGEGT. Trimming pared 6 bases from V and 9 bases from J, leaving 12 bases between. The CDR3 runs to 11 residues. The CDR3 coding sequence is TGTGCCAGCAGCCCTGGTCCAGGGCAGTACTTC. It translates to CASSPGPGQYF.

In its sample, this clonotype was seen many times. This rearrangement joins TRBV2 to TRBJ2-5; D gene unclear. The CDR3 is made up of 13 amino acids. Looked up from germline, CDR1 is SNHLY and CDR2 is FYNNEI. Trimming took off 2 bases at V and 5 bases at J, with 9 bases between the two ends. The CDR3 DNA sequence: TGTGCCAGCAGTGAACTAGGTGGTGAGACCCAGTACTTC. Translation: CASSELGGETQYF.

This clonotype was picked up many times. V usage is TRBV7-9 and J usage is TRBJ2-5; 7 bases map to TRBD1. This CDR3 region has 16 residues. Germline V CDR1 and CDR2: SEHNR, FQNEAQ (reference sequence). V lost 3 bases, J lost 0 bases, and 7 bases stayed unmatched. The CDR3 bases are TGTGCCAGCAGCTTTTCCCGGGACAGATACCAAGAGACCCAGTACTTC. Translating gives CASSFSRDRYQETQYF.

This sequence joins TRBV29-1 and TRBJ1-4; 7 nucleotides match TRBD1. There are 15 residues in the CDR3. The ends lost 7 bases at V and 3 bases at J; junction bases unmatched: 11. Germline values: CDR1 SQVTM, CDR2 ANQGSEA. CDR3 amino acids: CSGLFTGDANEKLFF. The CDR3 bases are TGCAGCGGTCTTTTTACAGGGGATGCTAATGAAAAACTGTTTTTT. Looking up the rest from reference TRBV29-1 and TRBJ1-4 gives the full variable domain: SAVISQKPSRDICQRGTSLTIQCQVDSQVTMMFWYRQQPGQSLTLIATANQGSEATYESGFVIDKFPISRPNLTFSTLTVSNMSPEDSSIYLCSGLFTGDANEKLFFGSGTQLSVL.

This clonotype was seen repeatedly, ten times or more. The V and J genes are TRBV14 and TRBJ2-1; TRBD1 might be the D (6 bases). This CDR3 has 15 residues. The V and J ends lost 3 bases and 4 bases respectively, with 13 bases between them. Germline V CDR1 and CDR2: SGHDN, FVKESK. CDR3 in DNA: TGTGCCAGCAGCCAGGACAGACAGAGATACAATGAGCAGTTCTTC. Translation gives CASSQDRQRYNEQFF.